These 29 T cell receptor beta chains came from one sample sequenced in a study of tumor-infiltrating lymphocytes in localized non-small cell lung cancer. The table came from immunoSEQ multiplex PCR; TCRdb's copy has only in-frame clones and leaves some out. This table holds roughly 15,000 clones, approximately 80% found once. What was sequenced was uninvolved lung tissue not adjacent to the tumor. The receptors stem from a human donor with non-small cell lung cancer.

This clone was recorded once. The chain carries TRBV6-1 and TRBJ1-5; tentatively, D is TRBD1 (6 bases). The CDR3 runs to 14 residues. CDR1 is MNHNS and CDR2 is SASEGT in the germline V gene. The V and J ends lost 2 bases and 5 bases respectively, with 10 bases between them. Here the CDR3 DNA reads TGTGCCAGCAGTGAATCGGGGGGCGATCAGCCCCAGCATTTT. It yields the protein CASSESGGDQPQHF.

The chain is built from TRBV28 and TRBJ1-5, with 7 bases lining up with TRBD1. V was pared by 5 bases and J by 5 bases, with 6 bases of the junction left unmatched. Germline V CDR1 and CDR2: MDHEN, SYDVKM. CDR3 size: 14 residues. The CDR3 nucleotides are TGTGCCAGCAGTCCTGACAGGGAGCATCAGCCCCAGCATTTT. Translation gives CASSPDREHQPQHF.

This chain joins TRBV11-3 and TRBJ2-2; no reliable D call. V gave up 5 bases and J gave up 3 bases, with 7 bases separating them. In germline, CDR1 is SGHNT, CDR2 YENEEA. This CDR3 spans 13 amino acids. DNA of the CDR3: TGTGCCAGCAGCGGGATTTACACCGGGGAGCTGTTTTTT. Translating it yields CASSGIYTGELFF.

This chain connects TRBV5-4 to TRBJ2-2; D gene unclear. The length of the CDR3 is 15 residues. Germline-derived CDR1 and CDR2 are SGHNT and YYREEE (reference sequence). The V end was cut by 6 bases, the J end by 6 bases, with 18 bases between. The CDR3 spells CASTHYSLTPGELFF. In nucleotides, the CDR3 is TGTGCCAGCACCCATTACAGTCTGACACCCGGGGAGCTGTTTTTT.

The chain has TRBV5-1 and TRBJ2-1, with 8 bases identical to TRBD2. Germline V gene lookup returns CDR1 SGHRS and CDR2 YFSETQ. V lost 2 bases and J lost 6; bases outside the gene matches: 7. This CDR3 is built from 15 residues. This CDR3 reads CASSLSGRTGNEQFF. CDR3 DNA sequence: TGCGCCAGCAGCTTAAGCGGGAGAACAGGCAATGAGCAGTTCTTC.

This clone came up a few times. This rearrangement joins TRBV9 to TRBJ1-4; the D gene is possibly TRBD1 (6 bases). Germline-derived CDR1 and CDR2 are SGDLS and YYNGEE. The CDR3 contains 15 residues. The V end was cut by 3 bases, the J end by 6 bases, with 15 bases between. In DNA form, the CDR3 reads TGTGCCAGCAGCGCCAGACAGGCTAGTGATGAAAAACTGTTTTTT. It encodes CASSARQASDEKLFF.

The chain couples TRBV5-1 to TRBJ2-3, with 9 bases aligning to TRBD2. The ends lost 4 bases at V and 5 bases at J; junction bases unmatched: 14. The germline V gene has CDR1 SGHRS and CDR2 YFSETQ. The CDR3 has 17 amino acids. The CDR3 DNA follows: TGCGCCAGCAGCCCCTGGAGGGCGGGAGGGCCAGGAGATACGCAGTATTTT. Translating gives CASSPWRAGGPGDTQYF.

CDR3 in DNA: TGTGCCAGCAGGCCGTCCCGATACAGAAACACTGAAGCTTTCTTT. Translated: CASRPSRYRNTEAFF. The rearrangement links TRBV27 to TRBJ1-1; D is uncertain. Germline V lookup: CDR1 MNHEY, CDR2 SMNVEV (reference sequence). The CDR3 is 15 residues long. V lost 6 bases, J lost 2 bases, and 16 bases lay in between.

The rearrangement uses TRBV6-5 and TRBJ1-2; the D is unclear. V was trimmed by 10 bases and J by 0 bases, leaving 9 bases between them. Germline CDR1 is MNHEY and CDR2 is SVGAGI. This CDR3 is 12 amino acids long. CDR3 region: CATSPSNYGYTF. The CDR3 bases are TGTGCCACCTCCCCCTCTAACTATGGCTACACCTTC.

Concerning this clone: At one boundary the junction diverges from the germline segment, which might be a read error. The chain joins TRBV5-6 to TRBJ2-4; the match to TRBD1 covers 7 bases. This CDR3 has 12 amino acids. CDR1 SGHDT and CDR2 YYEEEE come from the germline V gene. The CDR3 reads CASSFSRTGHHF. The CDR3 DNA reads as TGTGCCAGCAGCTTTAGCAGGACAGGACACCACTTC.

The chain couples TRBV2 to TRBJ1-3, with 11 bases fitting TRBD1. Germline loops: CDR1 SNHLY, CDR2 FYNNEI. Unmatched junction bases numbered 9, after V lost 5 bases and J lost 0 bases. The CDR3 loop spans 18 amino acids. The CDR3 region has the DNA TGTGCCAGCAGTATCACCGGGACAGGGGGAAGCTCTGGAAACACCATATATTTT. Encoded protein: CASSITGTGGSSGNTIYF.

The chain's CDR3 is CASRRDGDGYTF. As DNA, the CDR3 is TGTGCCAGCAGGAGAGACGGAGATGGCTACACCTTC. The chain combines TRBV2 with TRBJ1-2; D is undetermined. Trimming stripped 6 bases from V and 6 bases from J, with 11 bases between. There are 12 residues in the CDR3. Per germline, CDR1 SNHLY and CDR2 FYNNEI.

This chain connects TRBV5-1 to TRBJ2-7; D ambiguous. CDR1 and CDR2 (germline): SGHRS, YFSETQ. V shed 0 bases and J shed 5 bases, with 12 bases lying between them. The CDR3 consists of 14 residues. CDR3 coding DNA: TGCGCCAGCAGCTTGGACGTGCAATGGAACGAGCAGTACTTC. This codes for CASSLDVQWNEQYF.

CDR3 in amino acids: CASSLGDEKLFF. The CDR3 DNA reads as TGTGCCAGCAGCTTAGGGGATGAAAAACTGTTTTTT. The chain joins TRBV11-1 to TRBJ1-4; D gene unclear. Germline CDR1 reads SGHAT; CDR2 reads FQDESV (reference sequence). Trimming took 1 base from V and 6 from J, leaving 3 bases between them. There are 12 residues in the CDR3.

The CDR3: CASSSQMNTEAFF. Written as DNA, the CDR3 is TGTGCCAGCAGCTCCCAAATGAACACTGAAGCTTTCTTT. V and J are TRBV11-3 and TRBJ1-1; D unclear. The V gene lost 4 bases and the J gene lost 0 bases, with 6 bases spanning the gap. CDR1 is SGHNT, CDR2 YENEEA, per germline. The CDR3 is 13 amino acids.

V is TRBV6-1 and J is TRBJ1-1, with D tentatively TRBD1 (5 bases). CDR1 and CDR2 (germline): MNHNS, SASEGT. This CDR3 contains 13 residues. V lost 4 bases, J lost 8 bases, and 14 bases lay in between. CDR3 coding DNA: TGTGCCAGCAGTGCGCGAGGGGTTCCCGAAGCTTTCTTT. The encoded protein is CASSARGVPEAFF.

The DNA of the CDR3 is TGTGCCAGCAGCTTAGGTTCGGCGGGAGCAGCGTATGGCTACACCTTC. Protein sequence: CASSLGSAGAAYGYTF. The chain combines TRBV11-2 with TRBJ1-2; D is undetermined. The CDR3 runs 16 residues. Germline V lookup: CDR1 SGHAT, CDR2 FQNNGV. Trimming removed 1 base at V and 5 bases at J, with 17 bases between. The full variable domain, rest sourced from reference TRBV11-2 and TRBJ1-2, is EAGVAQSPRYKIIEKRQSVAFWCNPISGHATLYWYQQILGQGPKLLIQFQNNGVVDDSQLPKDRFSAERLKGVDSTLKIQPAKLEDSAVYLCASSLGSAGAAYGYTFGSGTRLTVV.

The CDR3 DNA sequence: TGCGCCAGCAGCTTAACTAGCGGAGGGAGCTCCTACAATGAGCAGTTCTTC. Protein: CASSLTSGGSSYNEQFF. V usage is TRBV5-1 and J usage is TRBJ2-1; 8 bases are a match to TRBD2. Germline V gene lookup returns CDR1 SGHRS and CDR2 YFSETQ. Trimming at V came to 2 bases and at J to 0 bases, leaving 7 bases not matched to a gene. This CDR3 spans 17 amino acids.

The chain has TRBV2 and TRBJ2-7; 9 nucleotides align to TRBD2. The V and J ends lost 6 bases and 6 bases, in that order; junction bases with no gene match: 15. Germline CDR1 SNHLY, CDR2 FYNNEI. The CDR3 totals 16 residues. The CDR3 sequence is CASSPNQLAGMLEQYF. The CDR3, as DNA: TGTGCCAGCAGCCCGAACCAGCTAGCGGGAATGCTCGAGCAGTACTTC.

This sequence joins TRBV10-2 and TRBJ2-3; 8 nucleotides agree with TRBD1. V lost 6 bases and J lost 0; bases outside the gene matches: 2. The CDR3 is 14 amino acids. Germline V gene data show CDR1 as WSHSY and CDR2 as SAAADI. CDR3: CASSGQGSTDTQYF. The CDR3 nucleotides read TGCGCCAGCAGCGGACAGGGCAGCACAGATACGCAGTATTTT.

The sample holds a few counts of this clone. The genes are TRBV19 and TRBJ1-1; D not certain. The germline V gene has CDR1 LNHDA and CDR2 SQIVND (reference sequence). The CDR3 is 13 amino acids. The V end lost 7 bases, the J end lost 4 bases, and 13 bases lay between the germline ends. The CDR3 protein is CASKGSWGTEAFF. CDR3 in DNA: TGTGCCAGTAAGGGTAGTTGGGGCACTGAAGCTTTCTTT. Based on the CDR3 plus reference TRBV19 and TRBJ1-1, the full variable domain is DGGITQSPKYLFRKEGQNVTLSCEQNLNHDAMYWYRQDPGQGLRLIYYSQIVNDFQKGDIAEGYSVSREKKESFPLTVTSAQKNPTAFYLCASKGSWGTEAFFGQGTRLTVV.

V is TRBV30 and J is TRBJ2-2, with 8 positions matching TRBD1. CDR3 length: 15 amino acids. The junction had 9 bases not matched to a gene; V was cut back by 4 bases and J by 5 bases. CDR1 is GTSNPN, CDR2 SVGIG, per germline (reference sequence). CDR3 loop: CAWKEVDRVTGELFF. The CDR3 DNA reads as TGTGCCTGGAAAGAAGTGGACAGGGTAACCGGGGAGCTGTTTTTT.

Of note for this clone: Because the CDR3's place on the DNA is in doubt, the DNA is left out and the CDR3 is given as listed by TCRdb. CDR3: CASSSSNTGELFF. This rearrangement joins TRBV6-6 to TRBJ2-2; the table's D call of TRBD2 was not tested on the DNA. The germline V gene has CDR1 MNHNY and CDR2 SVGAGI (reference sequence). From its first to its last residue, the CDR3 has 13 amino acids.

The chain links TRBV5-6 to TRBJ1-3, with D possibly being TRBD1 (5 bases). Trimming stripped 2 bases from V and 2 bases from J, with 11 bases between. The germline gives CDR1 SGHDT, CDR2 YYEEEE. There are 15 residues in the CDR3. CDR3 DNA: TGTGCCAGCAGCTTACCGGGGCGAGCTGGAAACACCATATATTTT. It encodes CASSLPGRAGNTIYF.

The V and J genes are TRBV14 and TRBJ2-1, with TRBD2 matching over 9 bases. V lost 0 bases to trimming and J lost 4 bases; unmatched junction nucleotides: 7. The V gene's germline CDR1 is SGHDN and CDR2 FVKESK. The length of the CDR3 is 17 residues. CDR3 protein: CASSQELRLADYNEQFF. DNA for the CDR3: TGTGCCAGCAGCCAAGAATTAAGACTAGCGGATTACAATGAGCAGTTCTTC.

This clone showed up just a few times. The rearrangement joins TRBV2 to TRBJ2-1; the D is unclear. V was pared by 10 bases and J by 8 bases, with 15 bases between. Looked up from germline, CDR1 is SNHLY and CDR2 is FYNNEI. The length of the CDR3 is 12 residues. In nucleotides, the CDR3 is TGTGCCACCGCCTCTTTTGTTGATGAGCAGTTCTTC. Translating it yields CATASFVDEQFF.

A single count supports this clone. V gene TRBV6-1 combines with J gene TRBJ2-3; D call uncertain. The V and J ends lost 11 bases and 5 bases respectively, with 17 bases between them. CDR1 is MNHNS, CDR2 SASEGT, per germline. The CDR3 length is 13 residues. Written as DNA, the CDR3 is TGTGCCGGAAGTACAGTTAACAGAGATACGCAGTATTTT. Translation: CAGSTVNRDTQYF.

The J gene is TRBJ1-2, the V gene TRBV20-1; tentative D call: TRBD1 (5 bases). V lost 3 bases to trimming and J lost 8 bases, with 10 bases between them. The CDR3 extends over 11 amino acids. The germline V gene has CDR1 DFQATT and CDR2 SNEGSKA (reference sequence). The CDR3 region is CSARRGTGYTF. CDR3 in DNA: TGCAGTGCTAGGCGGGGGACCGGCTACACCTTC.

The CDR3 region has the DNA TGTGCCAGTAGTGGGTACTGGGACTACACCTTC. It codes for CASSGYWDYTF. J is TRBJ1-2 and V is TRBV19, with D uncertain. V was cut by 5 bases and J by 10 bases, with 11 bases left in between. The germline V gene has CDR1 LNHDA and CDR2 SQIVND (reference sequence). The CDR3 has 11 residues.